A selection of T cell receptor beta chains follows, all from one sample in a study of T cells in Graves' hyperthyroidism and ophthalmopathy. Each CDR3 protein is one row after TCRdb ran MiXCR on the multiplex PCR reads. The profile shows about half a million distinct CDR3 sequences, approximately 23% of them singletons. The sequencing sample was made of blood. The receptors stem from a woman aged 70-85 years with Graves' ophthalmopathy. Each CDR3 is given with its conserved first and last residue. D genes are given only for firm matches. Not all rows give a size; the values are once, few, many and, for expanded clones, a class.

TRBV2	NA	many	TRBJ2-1	TGTGCCAGCGGGAATGGGGGCTCCTACAATGAGCAGTTCTTC	CASGNGGSYNEQFF
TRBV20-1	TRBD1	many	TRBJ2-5	TGCAGTGGCCTGACAGGGTTGGTCGAGACCCAGTACTTC	CSGLTGLVETQYF
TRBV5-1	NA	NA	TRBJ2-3	TGCGCCAGCAGCGATACAGGAAACGCAGATACGCAGTATTTT	CASSDTGNADTQYF
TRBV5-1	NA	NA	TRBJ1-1	TGCGCCAGCAGCTTGGAAGGGGACAAGAACACTGAAGCTTTCTTT	CASSLEGDKNTEAFF
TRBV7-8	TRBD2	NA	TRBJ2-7	TGTGCCAGCAGCCCCCGGTTGGGCGGGAGGTCCTACGAGCAGTACTTC	CASSPRLGGRSYEQYF
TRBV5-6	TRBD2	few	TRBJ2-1	TGTGCCAGCATGCTAGCGGGACCCCCAAATGAGCAGTTCTTC	CASMLAGPPNEQFF
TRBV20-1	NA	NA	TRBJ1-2	TGCAGTGCTAGAGAGAGGGGACTATCTAACTATGGCTACACCTTC	CSARERGLSNYGYTF
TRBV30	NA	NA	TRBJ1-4	TGTGCCTGGAGTGTTCAACTAAATGAAAAACTGTTTTTT	CAWSVQLNEKLFF
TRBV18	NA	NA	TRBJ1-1	TGTGCCAGCTCACCACAGAGCCAGAACACTGAAGCTTTCTTT	CASSPQSQNTEAFF
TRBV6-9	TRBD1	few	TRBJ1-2	TGTGCCAGCAGATACAGGGGGCGAAGGGCTGGCTACACCTTC	CASRYRGRRAGYTF
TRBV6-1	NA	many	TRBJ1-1	TGTGCCAGCAGTGAACCCTTGAACACTGAAGCTTTCTTT	CASSEPLNTEAFF
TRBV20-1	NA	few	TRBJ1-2	TGCAGTGCTAGAGGATCGACAGGAGACCACTATGGCTACACCTTC	CSARGSTGDHYGYTF
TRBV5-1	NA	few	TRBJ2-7	TGCGCCAGCACCGTAGGGGGGGCCGGACGCGAGCAGTACTTC	CASTVGGAGREQYF
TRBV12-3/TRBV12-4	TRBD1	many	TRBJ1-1	TGTGCCAGCAGTAAACAGGGGGGCACTGAAGCTTTCTTT	CASSKQGGTEAFF
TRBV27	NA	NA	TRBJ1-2	TGTGCCAGCAATCTTACAAAGGGGGGGGCCTATGGCTACACCTTC	CASNLTKGGAYGYTF
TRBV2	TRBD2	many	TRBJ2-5	TGTGCCAGCACCCCCTCGGCGGGAGTAGAGACCCAGTACTTC	CASTPSAGVETQYF
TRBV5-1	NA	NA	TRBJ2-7	TGCGCCAGCAGCTTGGCAAGCTTCCACGAGCAGTACTTC	CASSLASFHEQYF